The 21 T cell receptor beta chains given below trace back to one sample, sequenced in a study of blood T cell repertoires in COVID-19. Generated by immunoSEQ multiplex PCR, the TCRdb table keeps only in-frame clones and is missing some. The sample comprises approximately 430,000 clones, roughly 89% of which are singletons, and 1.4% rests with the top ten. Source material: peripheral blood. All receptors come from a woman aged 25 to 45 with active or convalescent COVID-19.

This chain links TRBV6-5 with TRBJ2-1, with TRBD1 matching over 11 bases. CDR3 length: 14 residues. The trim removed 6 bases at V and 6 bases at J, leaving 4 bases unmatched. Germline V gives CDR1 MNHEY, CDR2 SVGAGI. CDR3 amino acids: CASRSGTGGNEQFF. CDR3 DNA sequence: TGTGCCAGCAGGTCCGGGACAGGGGGCAATGAGCAGTTCTTC.

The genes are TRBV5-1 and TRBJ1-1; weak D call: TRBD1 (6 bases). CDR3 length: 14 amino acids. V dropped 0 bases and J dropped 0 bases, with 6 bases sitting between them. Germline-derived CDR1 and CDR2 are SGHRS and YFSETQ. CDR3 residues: CASSLDRVNTEAFF. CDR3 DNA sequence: TGCGCCAGCAGCTTGGACAGGGTGAACACTGAAGCTTTCTTT. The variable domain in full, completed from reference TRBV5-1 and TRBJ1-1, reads KAGVTQTPRYLIKTRGQQVTLSCSPISGHRSVSWYQQTPGQGLQFLFEYFSETQRNKGNFPGRFSGRQFSNSRSEMNVSTLELGDSALYLCASSLDRVNTEAFFGQGTRLTVV.

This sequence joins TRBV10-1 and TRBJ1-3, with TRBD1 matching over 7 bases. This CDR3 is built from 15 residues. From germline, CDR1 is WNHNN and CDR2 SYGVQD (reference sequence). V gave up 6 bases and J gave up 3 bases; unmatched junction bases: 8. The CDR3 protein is CASSSPGQSGNTIYF. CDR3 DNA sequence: TGCGCCAGCAGCTCTCCGGGACAGAGTGGAAACACCATATATTTT.

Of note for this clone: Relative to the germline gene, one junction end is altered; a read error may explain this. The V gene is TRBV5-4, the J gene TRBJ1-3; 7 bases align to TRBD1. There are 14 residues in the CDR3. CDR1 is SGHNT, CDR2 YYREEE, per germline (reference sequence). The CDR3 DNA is TGTGCCAGCAGCTCGACAGGGTCTGGAAACACCACATATTTT. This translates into CASSSTGSGNTTYF.

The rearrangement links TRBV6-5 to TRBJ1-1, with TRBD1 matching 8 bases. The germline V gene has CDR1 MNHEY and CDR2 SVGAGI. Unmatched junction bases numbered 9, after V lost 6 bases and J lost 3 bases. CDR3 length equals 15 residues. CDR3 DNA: TGTGCCAGCAGAACTCTCAGGGGGCAGGACACTGAAGCTTTCTTT. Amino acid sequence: CASRTLRGQDTEAFF.

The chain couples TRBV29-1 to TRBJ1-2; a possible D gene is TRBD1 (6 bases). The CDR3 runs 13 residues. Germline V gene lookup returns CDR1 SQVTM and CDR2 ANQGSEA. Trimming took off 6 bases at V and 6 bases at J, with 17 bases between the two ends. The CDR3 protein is CSVPLQGNDGYTF. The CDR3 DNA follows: TGCAGCGTGCCTCTTCAGGGGAACGATGGCTACACCTTC.

CDR3 amino acids: CASSEFGQSYGYTF. CDR3 coding DNA: TGTGCCAGCAGTGAATTTGGACAGAGCTATGGCTACACCTTC. The rearrangement uses TRBV2 and TRBJ1-2; weak D call: TRBD1 (6 bases). Germline values: CDR1 SNHLY, CDR2 FYNNEI. The CDR3 is made up of 14 amino acids. Deletions cut 2 bases from V and 4 bases from J, with 11 bases between.

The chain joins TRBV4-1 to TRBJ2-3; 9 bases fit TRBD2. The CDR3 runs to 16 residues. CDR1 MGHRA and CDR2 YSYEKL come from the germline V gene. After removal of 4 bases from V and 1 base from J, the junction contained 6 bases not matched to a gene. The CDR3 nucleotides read TGCGCCAGCAGCCCGACACTAGCGGGCGGCACAGATACGCAGTATTTT. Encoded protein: CASSPTLAGGTDTQYF.

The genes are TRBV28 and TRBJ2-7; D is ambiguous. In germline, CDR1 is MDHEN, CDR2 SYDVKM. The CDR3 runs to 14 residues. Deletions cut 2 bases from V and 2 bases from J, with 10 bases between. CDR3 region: CASSLGTAPYEQYF. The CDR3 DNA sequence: TGTGCCAGCAGTTTAGGAACAGCCCCCTACGAGCAGTACTTC.

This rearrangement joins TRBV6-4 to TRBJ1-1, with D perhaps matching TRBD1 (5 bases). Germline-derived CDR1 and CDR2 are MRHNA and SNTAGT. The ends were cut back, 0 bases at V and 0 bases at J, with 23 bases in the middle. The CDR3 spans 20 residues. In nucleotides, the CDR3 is TGTGCCAGCAGTGACTCCCGCCGACAGCTTTATTCTTGGATGAACACTGAAGCTTTCTTT. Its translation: CASSDSRRQLYSWMNTEAFF.

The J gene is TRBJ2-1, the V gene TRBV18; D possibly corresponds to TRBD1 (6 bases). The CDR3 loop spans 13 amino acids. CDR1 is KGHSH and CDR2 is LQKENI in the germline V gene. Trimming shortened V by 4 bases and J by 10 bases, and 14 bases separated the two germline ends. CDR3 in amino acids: CASSQNRAGEQFF. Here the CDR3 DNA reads TGTGCCAGCTCACAGAACAGGGCTGGGGAGCAGTTCTTC.

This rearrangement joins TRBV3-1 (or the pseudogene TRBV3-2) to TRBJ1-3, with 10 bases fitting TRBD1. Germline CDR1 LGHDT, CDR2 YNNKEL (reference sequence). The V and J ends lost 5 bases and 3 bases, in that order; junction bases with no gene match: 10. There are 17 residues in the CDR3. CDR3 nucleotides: TGTGCCAGCAGCTCCTACTCCGGGACAGGGGTTGGAAACACCATATATTTT. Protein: CASSSYSGTGVGNTIYF.

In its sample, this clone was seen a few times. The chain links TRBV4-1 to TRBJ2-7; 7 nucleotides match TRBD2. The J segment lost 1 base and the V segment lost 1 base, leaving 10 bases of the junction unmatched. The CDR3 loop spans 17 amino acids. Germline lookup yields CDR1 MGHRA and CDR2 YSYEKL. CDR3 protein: CASSQGQLADLSYEQYF. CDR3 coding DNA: TGCGCCAGCAGCCAAGGGCAGCTAGCGGACCTATCCTACGAGCAGTACTTC.

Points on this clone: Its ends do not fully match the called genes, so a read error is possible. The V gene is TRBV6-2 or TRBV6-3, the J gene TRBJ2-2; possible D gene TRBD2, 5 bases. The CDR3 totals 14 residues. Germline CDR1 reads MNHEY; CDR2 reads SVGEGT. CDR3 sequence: CASSHSAVLGELFF. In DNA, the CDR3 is TGTGCCAGCAGTCACTCAGCGGTTTTGGGGGAGCTGTTTTTT.

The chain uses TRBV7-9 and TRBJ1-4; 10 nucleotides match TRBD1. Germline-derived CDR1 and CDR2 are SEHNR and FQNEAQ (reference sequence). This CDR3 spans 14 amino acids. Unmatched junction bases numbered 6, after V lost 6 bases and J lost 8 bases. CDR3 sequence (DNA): TGTGCCAGCAGACCCGGGACAGGGGCCGAAAAACTGTTTTTT. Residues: CASRPGTGAEKLFF.

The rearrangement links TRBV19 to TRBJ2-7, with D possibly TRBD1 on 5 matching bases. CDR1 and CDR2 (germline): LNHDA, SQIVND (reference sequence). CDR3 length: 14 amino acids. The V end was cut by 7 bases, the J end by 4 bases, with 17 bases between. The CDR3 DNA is TGTGCCAGTAAAGGGGCAGAAGTAAAGTACGAGCAGTACTTC. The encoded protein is CASKGAEVKYEQYF.

As DNA, the CDR3 is TGTGCCATCAGTGAACCGGGACAAGGGGATTATGGCTACACCTTC. Its protein product is CAISEPGQGDYGYTF. The chain employs TRBV10-3 and TRBJ1-2; D perhaps matches TRBD1 (6 bases). The V end was cut by 3 bases, the J end by 5 bases, with 16 bases between. The CDR3 extends over 15 amino acids. CDR1 and CDR2 (germline): ENHRY, SYGVKD.

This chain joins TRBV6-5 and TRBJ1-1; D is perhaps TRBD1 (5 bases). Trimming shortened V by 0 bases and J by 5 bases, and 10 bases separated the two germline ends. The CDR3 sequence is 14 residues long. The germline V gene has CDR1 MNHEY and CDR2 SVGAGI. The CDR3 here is CASSYSRGETEAFF. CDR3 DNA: TGTGCCAGCAGTTACTCAAGGGGCGAAACTGAAGCTTTCTTT.

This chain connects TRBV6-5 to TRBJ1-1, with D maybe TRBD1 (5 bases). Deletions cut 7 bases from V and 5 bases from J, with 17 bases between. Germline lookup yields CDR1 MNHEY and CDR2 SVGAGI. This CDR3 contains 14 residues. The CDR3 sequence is CASTREGLGTEAFF. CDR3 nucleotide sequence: TGTGCCAGCACTCGAGAGGGACTGGGGACTGAAGCTTTCTTT.

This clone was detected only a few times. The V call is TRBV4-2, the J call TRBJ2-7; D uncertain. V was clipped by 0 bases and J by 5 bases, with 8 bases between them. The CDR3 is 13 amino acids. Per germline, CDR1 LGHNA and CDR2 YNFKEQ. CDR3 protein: CASSQDRQDEQYF. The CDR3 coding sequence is TGTGCCAGCAGCCAAGATCGACAAGACGAGCAGTACTTC.

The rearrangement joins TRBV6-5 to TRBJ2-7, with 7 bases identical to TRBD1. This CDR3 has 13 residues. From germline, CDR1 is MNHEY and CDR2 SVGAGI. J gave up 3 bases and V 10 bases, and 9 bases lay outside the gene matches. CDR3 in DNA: TGTGCCACCGAACACAGGGGTCTCTACGAGCAGTACTTC. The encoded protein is CATEHRGLYEQYF.